The rows below give T cell receptor beta chains drawn from one sample of a study of vaccination effects on CD4 cells after COVID-19. Their recognized antigens are unknown. The data were produced by immunoSEQ multiplex PCR, yet TCRdb's version contains in-frame clones alone and is incomplete. The sample lists some 31,000 clones; about 80% were seen once. Sequences were derived from CD4+ T cells from PBMCs cultured with HCoV-OC43 spike peptides, sampled before COVID-19 vaccination. The source is a human donor who received a COVID-19 vaccine. Each CDR3 is given with its conserved first and last residue. D genes are given only for firm matches. Expanded clones are given a class, and other clones once, few, many or no size at all.

clone size: few; J gene: TRBJ1-1; V gene: TRBV4-1; D gene: NA; CDR3 DNA: TGCGCCAGCAGCCAAGATCGGAGGGTCACTGAAGCTTTCTTT; CDR3 protein: CASSQDRRVTEAFF
clone size: NA; J gene: TRBJ1-6; V gene: TRBV28; D gene: NA; CDR3 DNA: TGTGCCACTAAGCCGGCGAGCTCCTATAATTCACCCCTCCACTTT; CDR3 protein: CATKPASSYNSPLHF
clone size: NA; J gene: TRBJ1-5; V gene: TRBV6-6; D gene: NA; CDR3 DNA: TGTGCCAGCAGACCCATGGGTCAGCCCCAGCATTTT; CDR3 protein: CASRPMGQPQHF
clone size: NA; J gene: TRBJ2-5; V gene: TRBV4-1; D gene: TRBD2; CDR3 DNA: TGCGCCAGCAGCCAAGATAGGACTAGCGGGAGGGTTGGGGAGACCCAGTACTTC; CDR3 protein: CASSQDRTSGRVGETQYF
clone size: NA; J gene: TRBJ1-4; V gene: TRBV4-2; D gene: NA; CDR3 DNA: TGTGCCAGCAGCCAAGGACAAAAAAATGAAAAACTGTTTTTT; CDR3 protein: CASSQGQKNEKLFF
clone size: NA; J gene: TRBJ2-7; V gene: TRBV7-7; D gene: NA; CDR3 DNA: TGTGCTAGCAGCCCCGACCAGACCCTCTACGAGCAGTACTTC; CDR3 protein: CASSPDQTLYEQYF
clone size: NA; J gene: TRBJ1-5; V gene: TRBV18; D gene: NA; CDR3 DNA: TGTGCCAGCTCACCACAGCCCAATCAGCCCCAGCATTTT; CDR3 protein: CASSPQPNQPQHF
clone size: NA; J gene: TRBJ2-3; V gene: TRBV11-2; D gene: TRBD2; CDR3 DNA: TGTGCCAGCAGCTTATCGGGCGCGCGGGGGGGCACAGATACGCAGTATTTT; CDR3 protein: CASSLSGARGGTDTQYF
clone size: few; J gene: TRBJ1-2; V gene: TRBV6-5; D gene: NA; CDR3 DNA: TGTGCCAGCAGAACGGTCCGTCCTAACTATGGCTACACCTTC; CDR3 protein: CASRTVRPNYGYTF
clone size: NA; J gene: TRBJ2-6; V gene: TRBV7-8; D gene: TRBD2; CDR3 DNA: TGTGCCAGCAGCTTACGGGGACTAGCGTTAAGCTCTGGGGCCAACGTCCTGACTTTC; CDR3 protein: CASSLRGLALSSGANVLTF
clone size: NA; J gene: TRBJ2-1; V gene: TRBV5-4; D gene: NA; CDR3 DNA: TGTGCCAGCAGCCTCCCCCCTGCCGCCTACAATGAGCAGTTCTTC; CDR3 protein: CASSLPPAAYNEQFF
clone size: NA; J gene: TRBJ1-5; V gene: TRBV2; D gene: NA; CDR3 DNA: TGTGCCAGCAGTTTTCGTTCGGGGGCGCGGGGCAATCAGCCCCAGCATTTT; CDR3 protein: CASSFRSGARGNQPQHF
clone size: NA; J gene: TRBJ2-2; V gene: TRBV5-6; D gene: NA; CDR3 DNA: TGTGCCAGCAGCCCGGCCGGGGGGCAGAGCACCGGGGAGCTGTTTTTT; CDR3 protein: CASSPAGGQSTGELFF
clone size: few; J gene: TRBJ1-1; V gene: TRBV27; D gene: NA; CDR3 DNA: TGTGCCAGCAGGGAGGGAACTGAAGCTTTCTTT; CDR3 protein: CASREGTEAFF
clone size: NA; J gene: TRBJ2-7; V gene: TRBV4-1; D gene: NA; CDR3 DNA: TGCGCCAGCAGCCAAGATGCGGAAGGGAGATCCTACGAGCAGTACTTC; CDR3 protein: CASSQDAEGRSYEQYF
clone size: few; J gene: TRBJ1-2; V gene: TRBV10-2; D gene: NA; CDR3 DNA: TGCGCCAGCAGTGAACAGGGAGACTATGGCTACACCTTC; CDR3 protein: CASSEQGDYGYTF
clone size: NA; J gene: TRBJ2-4; V gene: TRBV20-1; D gene: NA; CDR3 DNA: TGCAGTGCTAGTATCGGGCGGACGCTAGCCAAAAACATTCAGTACTTC; CDR3 protein: CSASIGRTLAKNIQYF
clone size: NA; J gene: TRBJ1-1; V gene: TRBV9; D gene: NA; CDR3 DNA: TGTGCCAGCAGCGTAGGCAAGGACACTGAAGCTTTCTTT; CDR3 protein: CASSVGKDTEAFF
clone size: once; J gene: TRBJ2-5; V gene: TRBV2; D gene: TRBD1; CDR3 DNA: TGTGCCAGCGGTAGGGACAGCCGACGGGAGACCCAGTACTTC; CDR3 protein: CASGRDSRRETQYF
clone size: NA; J gene: TRBJ2-1; V gene: TRBV15; D gene: TRBD2; CDR3 DNA: TGTGCCACCAGCAGTAGCGGGAGCTCCTACAATGAGCAGTTCTTC; CDR3 protein: CATSSSGSSYNEQFF
clone size: NA; J gene: TRBJ1-1; V gene: TRBV9; D gene: NA; CDR3 DNA: TGTGCCAGCAGCGGGGCGAACACTGAAGCTTTCTTT; CDR3 protein: CASSGANTEAFF
clone size: once; J gene: TRBJ1-1; V gene: TRBV19; D gene: NA; CDR3 DNA: TGTGCCAGTAGAACAGGGTGGCGAGGCATGAACACTGAAGCTTTCTTT; CDR3 protein: CASRTGWRGMNTEAFF
clone size: NA; J gene: TRBJ2-1; V gene: TRBV5-1; D gene: NA; CDR3 DNA: TGCGCCAGCAGCTTGGATTTGGGGACGGTCTCCTACAATGAGCAGTTCTTC; CDR3 protein: CASSLDLGTVSYNEQFF
clone size: NA; J gene: TRBJ2-3; V gene: TRBV4-1; D gene: NA; CDR3 DNA: TGCGCCAGCAGCCAAGAAAACAGGGGAGGAGATACGCAGTATTTT; CDR3 protein: CASSQENRGGDTQYF
clone size: once; J gene: TRBJ2-1; V gene: TRBV5-4; D gene: NA; CDR3 DNA: TGTGCCAGCAGCTTGAGGGAGCGCAATGAGCAGTTCTTC; CDR3 protein: CASSLRERNEQFF
clone size: NA; J gene: TRBJ1-2; V gene: TRBV7-9; D gene: NA; CDR3 DNA: TGTGCCAGCAGCTTAACGACTATAACAGGGTCCTATGGCTACACCTTC; CDR3 protein: CASSLTTITGSYGYTF
clone size: medium-sized; J gene: TRBJ2-5; V gene: TRBV6-5; D gene: TRBD1; CDR3 DNA: TGTGCCACCGGGACAGGGGGAGAGACCCAGTACTTC; CDR3 protein: CATGTGGETQYF
clone size: NA; J gene: TRBJ1-4; V gene: TRBV9; D gene: NA; CDR3 DNA: TGTGCCAGCAGCGTAGGGGGGGCAGCGGTAGCTAATGAAAAACTGTTTTTT; CDR3 protein: CASSVGGAAVANEKLFF
clone size: NA; J gene: TRBJ2-1; V gene: TRBV7-9; D gene: TRBD2; CDR3 DNA: TGTGCCAGCAGCGGGGGGGGGAGCTCCTACAATGAGCAGTTCTTC; CDR3 protein: CASSGGGSSYNEQFF
clone size: once; J gene: TRBJ2-1; V gene: TRBV6-2/TRBV6-3; D gene: TRBD2; CDR3 DNA: TGTGCCAGCAGTTCCGGGCGGGGGGGATACAATGAGCAGTTCTTC; CDR3 protein: CASSSGRGGYNEQFF
clone size: NA; J gene: TRBJ1-1; V gene: TRBV6-6; D gene: TRBD1; CDR3 DNA: TGTGCCAGCAAAACAGGGGGTCCTGAAGCTTTCTTT; CDR3 protein: CASKTGGPEAFF
clone size: NA; J gene: TRBJ1-1; V gene: TRBV20-1; D gene: NA; CDR3 DNA: TGCAGTGCCCTACACACTGAAGCTTTCTTT; CDR3 protein: CSALHTEAFF
clone size: NA; J gene: TRBJ2-2; V gene: TRBV11-2; D gene: NA; CDR3 DNA: TGTGCCAGCAGCTTAGAGAGCACCGGGGAGCTGTTTTTT; CDR3 protein: CASSLESTGELFF
clone size: few; J gene: TRBJ2-7; V gene: TRBV2; D gene: NA; CDR3 DNA: TGTGCCAGCAGTGGGACCTACGAGCAGTACTTC; CDR3 protein: CASSGTYEQYF
clone size: NA; J gene: TRBJ2-3; V gene: TRBV11-1; D gene: NA; CDR3 DNA: TGTGCCAGCAGCTTAAGGGGGGACTCCACAGATACGCAGTATTTT; CDR3 protein: CASSLRGDSTDTQYF
clone size: NA; J gene: TRBJ1-1; V gene: TRBV28; D gene: NA; CDR3 DNA: TGTGCCAGCAGCCGCCTCCGGGACAAAGCTTTCTTT; CDR3 protein: CASSRLRDKAFF
clone size: NA; J gene: TRBJ1-3; V gene: TRBV20-1; D gene: TRBD1; CDR3 DNA: TGCAGTGCTAGTCCGGGACAGGGTCTTCCCGGTCGTGGCACCATATATTTT; CDR3 protein: CSASPGQGLPGRGTIYF
clone size: NA; J gene: TRBJ2-5; V gene: TRBV5-1; D gene: TRBD2; CDR3 DNA: TGCGCCAGCAGCTTGGTCGGACTAGGAGGGGAGACCCAGTACTTC; CDR3 protein: CASSLVGLGGETQYF
clone size: NA; J gene: TRBJ1-1; V gene: TRBV18; D gene: TRBD1; CDR3 DNA: TGTGCCAGCTCACCTTCCGAGGGGGCGTTGGGGACTGAAGCTTTCTTT; CDR3 protein: CASSPSEGALGTEAFF
clone size: NA; J gene: TRBJ1-6; V gene: TRBV7-2; D gene: NA; CDR3 DNA: TGTGCCAGCAGCTCGGGACGGACGTCTAATTCACCCCTCCACTTT; CDR3 protein: CASSSGRTSNSPLHF
clone size: NA; J gene: TRBJ1-5; V gene: TRBV5-8; D gene: TRBD1; CDR3 DNA: TGTGCCAGCGGTCGTCGGACAGGGGTTACTCAGCCCCAGCATTTT; CDR3 protein: CASGRRTGVTQPQHF
clone size: NA; J gene: TRBJ1-5; V gene: TRBV10-1; D gene: NA; CDR3 DNA: TGCGCCAGCAGTGCTTCACCGGGGGATAGCAATCAGCCCCAGCATTTT; CDR3 protein: CASSASPGDSNQPQHF
clone size: NA; J gene: TRBJ2-7; V gene: TRBV6-5; D gene: NA; CDR3 DNA: TGTGCCAGCACTGCGGGACTCGAAAGGGTCGAGCAGTACTTC; CDR3 protein: CASTAGLERVEQYF